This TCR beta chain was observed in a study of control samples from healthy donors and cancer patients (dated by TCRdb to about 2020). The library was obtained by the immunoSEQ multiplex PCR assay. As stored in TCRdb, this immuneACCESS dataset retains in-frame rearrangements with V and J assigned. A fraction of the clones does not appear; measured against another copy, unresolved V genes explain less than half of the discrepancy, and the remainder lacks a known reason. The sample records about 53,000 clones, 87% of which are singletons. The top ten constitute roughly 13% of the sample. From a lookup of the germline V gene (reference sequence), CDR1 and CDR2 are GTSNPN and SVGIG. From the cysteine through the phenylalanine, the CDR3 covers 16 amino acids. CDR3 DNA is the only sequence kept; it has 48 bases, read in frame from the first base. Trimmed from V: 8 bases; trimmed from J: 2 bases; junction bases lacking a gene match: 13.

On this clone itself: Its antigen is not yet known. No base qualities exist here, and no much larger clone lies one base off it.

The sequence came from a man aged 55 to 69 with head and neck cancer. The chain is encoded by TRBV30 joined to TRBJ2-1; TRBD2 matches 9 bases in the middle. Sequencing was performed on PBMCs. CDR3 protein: CARDSPTSGPYNEQFF. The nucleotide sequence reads TGTGCCCGAGACTCCCCGACTAGCGGTCCCTACAATGAGCAGTTCTTC.